This T cell receptor beta chain stems from a study of T cell changes during pregnancy in multiple sclerosis. CDR1 is ENHRY and CDR2 is SYGVKD in the germline V gene. This CDR3 has 14 amino acids. V was clipped by 2 bases and J by 5 bases; unmatched bases: 1. Produced via immunoSEQ multiplex PCR; TCRdb's table is partial and in-frame only. Found here are about 43,000 clones, roughly nine tenths of them singletons; the top ten hold roughly 4.8%. Sequencing used peripheral blood, obtained in the second trimester of pregnancy. The clonotype originates from a female donor in good health, enrolled as a control in a pregnancy study. The V gene is TRBV10-3, the J gene TRBJ2-1; TRBD2 aligns across 9 bases. In nucleotides, the CDR3 is TGTGCCATCAGTGAGGGGACTAGCAACAATGAGCAGTTCTTC. Translation gives CAISEGTSNNEQFF.